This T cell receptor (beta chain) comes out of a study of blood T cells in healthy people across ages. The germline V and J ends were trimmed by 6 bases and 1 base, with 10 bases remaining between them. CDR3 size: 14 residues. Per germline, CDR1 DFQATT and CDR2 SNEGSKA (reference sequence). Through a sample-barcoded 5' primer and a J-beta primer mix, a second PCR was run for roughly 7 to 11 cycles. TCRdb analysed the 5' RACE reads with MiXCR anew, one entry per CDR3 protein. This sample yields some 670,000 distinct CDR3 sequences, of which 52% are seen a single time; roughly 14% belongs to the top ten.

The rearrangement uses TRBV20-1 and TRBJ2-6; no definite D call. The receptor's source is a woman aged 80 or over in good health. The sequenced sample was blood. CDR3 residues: CSAPTQSGANVLTF. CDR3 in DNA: TGCAGTGCACCCACCCAATCTGGGGCCAACGTCCTGACTTTC.